This entry describes one TCR beta chain. CDR1 is SGHTA and CDR2 is FQGNSA in the germline V gene. The CDR3 runs to 19 residues. Trimming took off 2 bases at V and 0 bases at J, with 22 bases between the two ends. The sample is drawn from a study of blood T cell repertoires in COVID-19. Study information: Both acute and convalescent COVID-19 samples were obtained from the United States, Italy and Spain.

In the authors' methods: It was from reference gene primer amplification that nucleated cell counts were estimated. Generated by immunoSEQ multiplex PCR, the TCRdb table keeps only in-frame clones and is missing some. V and J calls and clone size follow that table, whereas D and trimming were derived from the DNA. Here the sample spans more than 300,000 clones, approximately 89% being singletons. Seattle's cohort entered during active infection and was followed longitudinally. The source material was peripheral blood. This clonotype originated in a woman aged 30 to 39 with COVID-19, enrolled during active disease. The gene calls are TRBV7-2 and TRBJ1-2, with D possibly being TRBD1 (5 bases). This CDR3 reads CASSLNFADNLLTNYGYTF. DNA of the CDR3: TGTGCCAGCAGCTTAAATTTTGCGGACAACCTATTGACTAACTATGGCTACACCTTC.